What follows are 10 T cell receptor beta chains derived from one specimen sequenced in a study of long-term antiretroviral therapy in people with HIV. Survey level was the resolution at which the v3.0 immunoSEQ assay ran. Assay used: immunoSEQ multiplex PCR; TCRdb lists only in-frame clones, some missing. There are some 23,000 clones in the sample; approximately 95% occur only once, and 9.2% lies in the top ten. Sample: unsorted PBMCs, taken 7.6 years after starting antiretroviral therapy. The receptors stem from a woman aged 40 to 55 with HIV.

The chain carries TRBV5-1 and TRBJ1-1, with D unresolved. V gave up 0 bases and J gave up 2 bases, with 8 bases separating them. Per the germline V gene, CDR1 is SGHRS and CDR2 is YFSETQ. The CDR3 is 14 residues long. The CDR3 bases are TGCGCCAGCAGCTTGGTTCAGTCTAACACTGAAGCTTTCTTT. Protein product: CASSLVQSNTEAFF.

The J gene is TRBJ2-5, the V gene TRBV19; perhaps TRBD1 as D (6 bases). The CDR3 contains 15 residues. CDR1 is LNHDA and CDR2 is SQIVND in the germline V gene (reference sequence). Trimming removed 6 bases from V and 2 bases from J, with 16 bases in between. The CDR3 nucleotides read TGTGCCAGTAGCGATATGTGGGGGCGGCAAGAGACCCAGTACTTC. Residues: CASSDMWGRQETQYF.

This clone occurred once. This rearrangement joins TRBV2 to TRBJ2-3; TRBD1 matches at 7 bases. CDR1 is SNHLY and CDR2 is FYNNEI in the germline V gene. J gave up 4 bases and V 5 bases, and 15 bases lay outside the gene matches. This CDR3 spans 17 amino acids. CDR3: CASSHTLTGETADTQYF. The CDR3, as DNA: TGTGCCAGCAGTCACACCCTTACAGGGGAAACGGCAGATACGCAGTATTTT.

In its sample, this clone was seen a few times. This chain joins TRBV7-9 and TRBJ1-1; D is ambiguous. Trimming took off 1 base at V and 5 bases at J, with 5 bases between the two ends. Germline-derived CDR1 and CDR2 are SEHNR and FQNEAQ (reference sequence). The CDR3 has 12 amino acids. The CDR3 protein is CASSLEWTEAFF. The CDR3 nucleotides are TGTGCCAGCAGCTTAGAGTGGACTGAAGCTTTCTTT.

This chain connects TRBV29-1 to TRBJ2-3, with D uncertain. CDR1 SQVTM and CDR2 ANQGSEA come from the germline V gene. The CDR3 sequence is 14 residues long. Between the trimmed V and J ends, which lost 3 bases and 6 bases, there was a span of 16 bases. CDR3: CSVDGPRLEDTQYF. CDR3 coding DNA: TGCAGCGTTGATGGGCCCCGGTTGGAGGATACGCAGTATTTT.

V gene TRBV7-9 combines with J gene TRBJ2-7, with TRBD2 as a possible D gene (6 bases). Trimming removed 1 base from V and 3 bases from J, with 10 bases in between. Germline CDR1 SEHNR, CDR2 FQNEAQ (reference sequence). The CDR3 has 14 amino acids. Written as DNA, the CDR3 is TGTGCCAGCAGCTTAGGGGACTTCCTCTACGAGCAGTACTTC. It is translated as CASSLGDFLYEQYF.

V gene TRBV19 combines with J gene TRBJ2-1; no firm D call. Germline V CDR1 and CDR2: LNHDA, SQIVND (reference sequence). The CDR3 sequence is 15 residues long. V was pared by 3 bases and J by 2 bases, with 11 bases between. The CDR3 DNA follows: TGTGCCAGTAGTATTGCTGCGGCGCCCTACAATGAGCAGTTCTTC. This encodes CASSIAAAPYNEQFF.

The chain employs TRBV10-3 and TRBJ2-2; tentatively, D is TRBD1 (5 bases). This CDR3 has 15 amino acids. V was trimmed by 5 bases and J by 1 base, leaving 11 bases between them. Germline lookup yields CDR1 ENHRY and CDR2 SYGVKD. The CDR3 reads CAISSRVGNTGELFF. DNA of the CDR3: TGTGCCATCAGTTCCAGGGTTGGGAACACCGGGGAGCTGTTTTTT.

This chain uses TRBV2 with TRBJ1-2, with TRBD1 matching over 8 bases. V dropped 1 base and J dropped 4; count of bases not matched to a gene: 2. The CDR3 runs to 14 residues. Germline V gene lookup returns CDR1 SNHLY and CDR2 FYNNEI. CDR3 region: CASSEGTGSYGYTF. In DNA, the CDR3 is TGTGCCAGCAGTGAAGGGACAGGGTCCTATGGCTACACCTTC.

The chain couples TRBV10-1 to TRBJ2-1, with 10 nucleotides matching TRBD2. V trimming: 7 bases; J trimming: 4 bases; junction bases outside the gene matches: 7. This CDR3 contains 15 residues. Germline CDR1 is WNHNN and CDR2 is SYGVQD (reference sequence). CDR3 coding DNA: TGCGCCAGCATAGCGGGGGGCCGGTTGTACAATGAGCAGTTCTTC. Translating it yields CASIAGGRLYNEQFF.